This T cell receptor (beta chain) emerged from a study of identical twins. Study-level findings and limits: Abundant beta clonotypes from cord blood bore fewer insertions; memory repertoires lacked this pattern. Findings came from cross-sectional statistics, without long-term follow-up of donors.

Notes on this clonotype: Antigen unknown.

One entry per CDR3 protein, called by TCRdb with MiXCR from the 5' RACE reads. The table records roughly 500,000 distinct CDR3 sequences, roughly 21% of them present only once. Trimming removed 4 bases from V and 8 bases from J; junction bases left unmatched: 4. CDR1 and CDR2 from the germline V gene are SGHDT and YYEEEE. This CDR3 spans 14 amino acids. The sample also formed part of further work on T cells expressing NK-cell markers. Per that paper: Beta-chain profiling covered CD3+CD56+NKG2C+, CD3+CD56+NKG2C- and CD3+CD56-NKG2C+ sorted subsets. Among several donors, these clonotypes also ranked first in the CD3+CD56-NKG2C+ fraction.

V gene TRBV5-6 combines with J gene TRBJ1-6, with 9 bases lining up with TRBD1. This clonotype was obtained from a woman aged 18-30 years in good health. Specimen: CD4+ T cells sorted from blood. CDR3 sequence (DNA): TGTGCCAGCAGCCTGACAGGGGGGGATTCACCCCTCCACTTT. It yields the protein CASSLTGGDSPLHF.